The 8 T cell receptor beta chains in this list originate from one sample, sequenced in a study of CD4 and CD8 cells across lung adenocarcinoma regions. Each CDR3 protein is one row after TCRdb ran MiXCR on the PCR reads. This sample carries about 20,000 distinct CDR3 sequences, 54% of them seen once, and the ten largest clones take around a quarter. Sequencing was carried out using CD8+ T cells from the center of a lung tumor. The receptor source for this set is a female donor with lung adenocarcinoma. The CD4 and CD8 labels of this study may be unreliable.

CDR3 amino acids: CASSHGSKYYNEQFF. CDR3 nucleotides: TGTGCCAGCAGCCATGGCTCCAAGTATTACAATGAGCAGTTCTTC. The V call is TRBV4-2, the J call TRBJ2-1, with D unresolved. Germline CDR1 reads LGHNA; CDR2 reads YNFKEQ. Trimming cost V 3 bases and J 4 bases, with 13 bases left between them. The CDR3 totals 15 residues.

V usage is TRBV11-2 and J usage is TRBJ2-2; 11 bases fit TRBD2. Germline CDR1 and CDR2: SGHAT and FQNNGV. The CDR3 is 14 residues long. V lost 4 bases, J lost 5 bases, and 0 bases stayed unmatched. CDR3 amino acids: CASSWTSGTGELFF. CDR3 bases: TGTGCCAGCAGCTGGACTAGCGGGACCGGGGAGCTGTTTTTT.

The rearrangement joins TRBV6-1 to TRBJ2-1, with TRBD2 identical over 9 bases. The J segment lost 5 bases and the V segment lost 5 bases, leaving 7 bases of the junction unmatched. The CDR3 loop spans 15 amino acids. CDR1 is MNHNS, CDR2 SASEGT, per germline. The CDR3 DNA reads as TGTGCCAGCAGTCAGATAGCGGGAGCAAACAATGAGCAGTTCTTC. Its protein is CASSQIAGANNEQFF.

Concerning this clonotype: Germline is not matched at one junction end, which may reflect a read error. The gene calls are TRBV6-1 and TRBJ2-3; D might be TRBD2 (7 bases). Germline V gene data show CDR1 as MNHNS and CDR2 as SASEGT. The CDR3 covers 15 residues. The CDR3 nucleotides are TGTGGCGGGGGCGGCGGGGACTGCCACGAAGAGACGCAGTACTTT. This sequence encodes CGGGGGDCHEETQYF.

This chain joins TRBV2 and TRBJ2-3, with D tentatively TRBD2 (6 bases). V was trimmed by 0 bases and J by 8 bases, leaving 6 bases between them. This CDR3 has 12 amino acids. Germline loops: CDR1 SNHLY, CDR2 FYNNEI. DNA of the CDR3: TGTGCCAGCAGTGAAGCGGGAGGTACGCAGTATTTT. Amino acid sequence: CASSEAGGTQYF.

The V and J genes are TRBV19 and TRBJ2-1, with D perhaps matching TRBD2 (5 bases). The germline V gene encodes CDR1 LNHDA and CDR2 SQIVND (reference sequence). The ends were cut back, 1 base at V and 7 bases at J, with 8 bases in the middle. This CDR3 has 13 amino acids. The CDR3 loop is CASSIGLRNEQFF. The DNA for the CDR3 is TGTGCCAGTAGTATAGGACTAAGGAATGAGCAGTTCTTC. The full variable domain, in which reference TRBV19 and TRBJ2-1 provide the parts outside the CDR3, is DGGITQSPKYLFRKEGQNVTLSCEQNLNHDAMYWYRQDPGQGLRLIYYSQIVNDFQKGDIAEGYSVSREKKESFPLTVTSAQKNPTAFYLCASSIGLRNEQFFGPGTRLTVL.

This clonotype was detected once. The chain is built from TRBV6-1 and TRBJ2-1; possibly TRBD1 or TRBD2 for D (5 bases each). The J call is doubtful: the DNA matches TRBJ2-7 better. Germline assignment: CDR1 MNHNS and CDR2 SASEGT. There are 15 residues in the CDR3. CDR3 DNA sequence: TGTGCCAGCAGTGACGGGGCTGGGAGCGCAGGGACGCAGTACTTC. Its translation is CASSDGAGSAGTQYF.

As DNA, the CDR3 is TGCGCCAGGGGGTTGACAGCGAAAAATACGCAGTACTTC. Residues: CARGLTAKNTQYF. The chain has TRBV5-1 and TRBJ2-3; maybe TRBD1 (5 bases). The last part of the DNA fits TRBJ2-7 better; the J call may be wrong. Germline lookup yields CDR1 SGHRS and CDR2 YFSETQ. The CDR3 consists of 13 residues.